These 27 T cell receptor beta chains share one sample of origin, sequenced in a study of blood T cell repertoires in COVID-19. Repertoires were generated with immunoSEQ multiplex PCR, while TCRdb's copy carries only in-frame clones and drops some. The repertoire holds hundreds of thousands of clones, with over 65% as singletons. Sequencing was performed on peripheral blood. These receptor sequences come from a woman aged 80 or older with acute or convalescent COVID-19.

This clone was counted a few times. V and J are TRBV10-3 and TRBJ1-2; D remains ambiguous. V lost 1 base and J lost 6, with 18 bases in between. Germline values: CDR1 ENHRY, CDR2 SYGVKD. The CDR3 extends over 16 amino acids. In nucleotides, the CDR3 is TGTGCCATCAGTGAGTTGAATACTCTGCCGCGGGATGGCTACACCTTC. This sequence encodes CAISELNTLPRDGYTF.

The V and J genes are TRBV19 and TRBJ1-2; the match to TRBD1 covers 8 bases. Germline CDR1 is LNHDA and CDR2 is SQIVND (reference sequence). This CDR3 spans 15 amino acids. V gave up 4 bases and J gave up 3 bases; unmatched junction bases: 7. CDR3 sequence reads: CASSTTGVGYYGYTF. CDR3 coding DNA: TGTGCCAGTAGTACGACAGGGGTAGGGTACTATGGCTACACCTTC.

The DNA for the CDR3 is TGTGCCATCAGAAAACTAGCGGGGGGGCGTGGAGATACGCAGTATTTT. Translated: CAIRKLAGGRGDTQYF. The chain couples TRBV10-3 to TRBJ2-3; 13 bases map to TRBD2. The CDR3 is 16 residues long. Germline loops: CDR1 ENHRY, CDR2 SYGVKD. The V gene end was trimmed by 6 bases and the J gene end by 5 bases; junction bases not matched to a gene: 8.

The V gene is TRBV9, the J gene TRBJ2-1, with a possible D match to TRBD2 (5 bases). Trimming cost V 0 bases and J 16 bases, with 23 bases left between them. The CDR3 loop spans 15 amino acids. Germline V gives CDR1 SGDLS, CDR2 YYNGEE. Written as DNA, the CDR3 is TGTGCCAGCAGCGTAGGGCAAGAGGGCTGGTCGGTTGGATTCTTC. This translates into CASSVGQEGWSVGFF.

DNA of the CDR3: TGTGCCAGCAGCTCTGGGACAGGTGGAACCCAGTTCTTC. This sequence encodes CASSSGTGGTQFF. The V call is TRBV11-2, the J call TRBJ2-1; TRBD1 matches 8 bases. This CDR3 is 13 amino acids long. Germline V gene lookup returns CDR1 SGHAT and CDR2 FQNNGV. V trimming: 4 bases; J trimming: 13 bases; junction bases outside the gene matches: 9.

V gene TRBV3-1 (or the pseudogene TRBV3-2) combines with J gene TRBJ1-5, with unresolved D. CDR3 length: 13 amino acids. Trimming cost V 1 base and J 6 bases, with 7 bases left between them. Germline V CDR1 and CDR2: LGHDT, YNNKEL (reference sequence). The DNA for the CDR3 is TGTGCCAGCAGCCAAGTTGAGAGTCAGCCCCAGCATTTT. This gives the protein CASSQVESQPQHF.

This clone occurred once. This chain joins TRBV7-9 and TRBJ1-3, with TRBD1 matching 8 bases. This CDR3 contains 17 residues. J was trimmed by 3 bases and V by 0 bases; bases with no gene match: 7. The germline V gene encodes CDR1 SEHNR and CDR2 FQNEAQ (reference sequence). The DNA for the CDR3 is TGTGCCAGCAGCTTAGCGTATGAGACAGGGGTTGGAAACACCATATATTTT. It yields the protein CASSLAYETGVGNTIYF. Supplemented by reference TRBV7-9 and TRBJ1-3, the full variable domain reads DTGVSQNPRHKITKRGQNVTFRCDPISEHNRLYWYRQTLGQGPEFLTYFQNEAQLEKSRLLSDRFSAERPKGSFSTLEIQRTEQGDSAMYLCASSLAYETGVGNTIYFGEGSWLTVV.

The chain employs TRBV7-9 and TRBJ1-2; TRBD1 might be the D (6 bases). V was cut by 5 bases and J by 7 bases, with 20 bases left in between. The CDR3 sequence is 15 residues long. CDR1 SEHNR and CDR2 FQNEAQ come from the germline V gene (reference sequence). CDR3 coding DNA: TGTGCCAGCAGCCCTAACCGGGAGGGGGGTAGTGGCTACACCTTC. Protein: CASSPNREGGSGYTF.

The chain combines TRBV9 with TRBJ2-7, with TRBD1 identical over 7 bases. CDR1 is SGDLS, CDR2 YYNGEE, per germline. This CDR3 is built from 17 residues. Losses at the gene ends were 3 bases for V and 4 bases for J; bases not matched to a gene: 16. CDR3 in DNA: TGTGCCAGCAGCGAACCCCCACCGGGACAGCGATATTACGAGCAGTACTTC. It encodes CASSEPPPGQRYYEQYF.

The chain couples TRBV19 to TRBJ2-2; perhaps TRBD1 as D (6 bases). The CDR3 contains 14 residues. V gave up 8 bases and J gave up 6 bases, with 16 bases separating them. From germline, CDR1 is LNHDA and CDR2 SQIVND (reference sequence). CDR3 loop: CASSTGLLAGELFF. CDR3 in DNA: TGTGCCAGTTCGACAGGTCTGCTCGCCGGGGAGCTGTTTTTT.

The chain uses TRBV3-1 (or the pseudogene TRBV3-2) and TRBJ2-1; TRBD2 agrees at 7 bases. The CDR3 is made up of 14 amino acids. Germline V lookup: CDR1 LGHDT, CDR2 YNNKEL (reference sequence). After removal of 3 bases from V and 7 bases from J, the junction contained 6 bases not matched to a gene. CDR3 amino acids: CASSHGLEGNEQFF. CDR3 nucleotides: TGTGCCAGCAGCCACGGACTAGAGGGGAATGAGCAGTTCTTC.

This clone has just one count. The rearrangement uses TRBV7-3 and TRBJ2-2; tentative D call: TRBD1 (6 bases). This CDR3 has 18 residues. Germline V gene sequence: CDR1 SGHTA, CDR2 FQGTGA. V was shortened by 3 bases and J by 5 bases, with 22 bases between the two germline ends. The CDR3 protein is CASSLRPPGQDKTGELFF. The CDR3 region has the DNA TGTGCCAGCAGCTTGAGACCTCCGGGACAAGATAAAACCGGGGAGCTGTTTTTT.

The chain couples TRBV7-5 to TRBJ1-5; TRBD1 is the table's D call, not checked against the DNA. TRBV7-5 is shown as a pseudogene. This CDR3 spans 15 amino acids. CDR3 DNA: TGTGTCAGAAGCCGGCGACAGGGGGTAAGACAGCCCCAGCATTTT. This gives the protein CVRSRRQGVRQPQHF.

The chain links TRBV2 to TRBJ2-7; 8 bases match TRBD1. The V gene's germline CDR1 is SNHLY and CDR2 FYNNEI. This CDR3 spans 15 amino acids. V was clipped by 4 bases and J by 4 bases; unmatched bases: 9. In DNA, the CDR3 is TGTGCCAGCAGTGTACAGGGGGTAGTTACGTACGAGCAGTACTTC. Amino acids: CASSVQGVVTYEQYF. Full variable domain (outside the CDR3, taken from reference TRBV2 and TRBJ2-7): EPEVTQTPSHQVTQMGQEVILRCVPISNHLYFYWYRQILGQKVEFLVSFYNNEISEKSEIFDDQFSVERPDGSNFTLKIRSTKLEDSAMYFCASSVQGVVTYEQYFGPGTRLTVT.

About this clone itself: The junction and the germline gene differ at one end; a read error may be behind it. The rearrangement links TRBV5-4 to TRBJ1-6; 7 bases are shared with TRBD1. CDR3 length equals 17 residues. CDR1 and CDR2 (germline): SGHNT, YYREEE (reference sequence). The CDR3 nucleotides are TGTGCCAGCAGCTTGCCCAACGGGGACAGCCGTAATTCTCCCCTCCACTTT. This translates into CASSLPNGDSRNSPLHF. Full variable domain (missing parts from reference TRBV5-4 and TRBJ1-6): ETGVTQSPTHLIKTRGQQVTLRCSSQSGHNTVSWYQQALGQGPQFIFQYYREEENGRGNFPPRFSGLQFPNYSSELNVNALELDDSALYLCASSLPNGDSRNSPLHFGNGTRLTVT.

V usage is TRBV5-1 and J usage is TRBJ1-4; no reliable D call. Trimming left V 2 bases short and J 7 bases short, with 12 bases between. The CDR3 is 14 residues long. Germline V lookup: CDR1 SGHRS, CDR2 YFSETQ. The CDR3 DNA reads as TGCGCCAGCAGCTTAGGAGGCGAAGGTGAAAAACTGTTTTTT. This gives the protein CASSLGGEGEKLFF.

V usage is TRBV2 and J usage is TRBJ2-3; TRBD2 might be the D (5 bases). Germline CDR1 reads SNHLY; CDR2 reads FYNNEI. Trimming removed 7 bases from V and 6 bases from J, with 17 bases in between. This CDR3 spans 14 amino acids. The CDR3 loop is CASISEVRSDTQYF. The CDR3 DNA sequence: TGTGCCAGCATTAGCGAGGTCCGTTCGGATACGCAGTATTTT.

V is TRBV5-6 and J is TRBJ2-6, with 12 nucleotides matching TRBD2. V shed 4 bases, J shed 0 bases, and the junction held 5 bases outside the gene matches. CDR1 is SGHDT, CDR2 YYEEEE, per germline. This CDR3 has 18 residues. The CDR3 protein is CASSLGLAGFSGANVLTF. CDR3 bases: TGTGCCAGCAGCCTGGGACTAGCGGGCTTCTCTGGGGCCAACGTCCTGACTTTC.

The V gene is TRBV5-4, the J gene TRBJ1-2, with D tentatively TRBD1 (5 bases). The CDR3 has 14 amino acids. The germline V gene encodes CDR1 SGHNT and CDR2 YYREEE (reference sequence). The germline V and J ends were trimmed by 5 bases and 7 bases, with 18 bases remaining between them. CDR3 protein: CASSPTQRGPGYTF. Here the CDR3 DNA reads TGTGCCAGCAGTCCCACGCAGCGGGGCCCTGGCTACACCTTC.

The rearrangement links TRBV2 to TRBJ2-6, with a tentative D call TRBD1 (6 bases). Germline-derived CDR1 and CDR2 are SNHLY and FYNNEI. The V end lost 2 bases, the J end lost 0 bases, and 20 bases lay between the germline ends. The CDR3 has 20 amino acids. This chain's CDR3 is CASSERLMTGRFSGANVLTF. The CDR3 bases are TGTGCCAGCAGTGAACGATTGATGACAGGTCGATTCTCTGGGGCCAACGTCCTGACTTTC.

The V and J genes are TRBV2 and TRBJ1-5; maybe TRBD1 (5 bases). The CDR3 is 14 amino acids. Looked up from germline, CDR1 is SNHLY and CDR2 is FYNNEI. V was shortened by 4 bases and J by 7 bases, with 14 bases between the two germline ends. CDR3 amino acids: CASSAGKGRQPQHF. DNA of the CDR3: TGTGCCAGCAGTGCAGGGAAGGGCCGCCAGCCCCAGCATTTT.

The CDR3 protein is CASSLDLTSSYEQYF. DNA of the CDR3: TGTGCCAGCAGCTTGGATCTCACTAGCTCCTACGAGCAGTACTTC. The genes are TRBV5-5 and TRBJ2-7; D perhaps matches TRBD2 (5 bases). The V end lost 0 bases, the J end lost 0 bases, and 10 bases lay between the germline ends. There are 15 residues in the CDR3. Germline-derived CDR1 and CDR2 are SGHKS and YYEKEE (reference sequence).

This sequence joins TRBV4-2 and TRBJ2-1; TRBD1 aligns across 9 bases. The CDR3 runs to 17 residues. The junction had 9 bases not matched to a gene; V was cut back by 0 bases and J by 6 bases. CDR1 is LGHNA and CDR2 is YNFKEQ in the germline V gene. This chain's CDR3 is CASSQDPDRGMTNEQFF. DNA of the CDR3: TGTGCCAGCAGCCAAGATCCGGACAGGGGAATGACCAATGAGCAGTTCTTC.

The chain has TRBV3-1 (or the pseudogene TRBV3-2) and TRBJ1-4, with D perhaps matching TRBD1 (6 bases). V lost 1 base and J 6 bases, leaving 15 bases between the germline ends. The CDR3 runs to 16 residues. The germline V gene has CDR1 LGHDT and CDR2 YNNKEL (reference sequence). The CDR3 DNA is TGTGCCAGCAGCCAAGCGAGGGCAGGGGTTGATGAAAAACTGTTTTTT. Protein sequence: CASSQARAGVDEKLFF.

The chain links TRBV5-4 to TRBJ1-6, with a possible D match to TRBD1 (6 bases). The CDR3 runs 16 residues. CDR1 is SGHNT, CDR2 YYREEE, per germline (reference sequence). With 3 bases removed from V and 1 base from J, the gap between germline ends came to 11 bases. CDR3 nucleotide sequence: TGTGCCAGCAGCTCAGGGAGGGGGTCCTATAATTCACCCCTCCACTTT. Its translation is CASSSGRGSYNSPLHF. The full variable domain, in which reference TRBV5-4 and TRBJ1-6 provide the parts outside the CDR3, is ETGVTQSPTHLIKTRGQQVTLRCSSQSGHNTVSWYQQALGQGPQFIFQYYREEENGRGNFPPRFSGLQFPNYSSELNVNALELDDSALYLCASSSGRGSYNSPLHFGNGTRLTVT.

The genes are TRBV9 and TRBJ1-3; the D gene is possibly TRBD1 (5 bases). This CDR3 is built from 19 residues. Per the germline V gene, CDR1 is SGDLS and CDR2 is YYNGEE. Trimming stripped 0 bases from V and 7 bases from J, with 26 bases between. The CDR3 DNA is TGTGCCAGCAGCGTAGGGCCTCGGCAGGGATCCATAGGAGGGAACACCATATATTTT. This translates into CASSVGPRQGSIGGNTIYF. Drawing the rest from reference TRBV9 and TRBJ1-3, the complete variable domain is DSGVTQTPKHLITATGQRVTLRCSPRSGDLSVYWYQQSLDQGLQFLIQYYNGEERAKGNILERFSAQQFPDLHSELNLSSLELGDSALYFCASSVGPRQGSIGGNTIYFGEGSWLTVV.

The chain is built from TRBV18 and TRBJ2-5; D is perhaps TRBD2 (7 bases). Germline V lookup: CDR1 KGHSH, CDR2 LQKENI. This CDR3 region has 15 residues. Trimming took off 5 bases at V and 1 base at J, with 14 bases between the two ends. The CDR3 sequence: CASSARGGTQETQYF. CDR3 sequence (DNA): TGTGCCAGCTCAGCGAGGGGGGGGACCCAAGAGACCCAGTACTTC.